Listed below are T cell receptor beta chains from one sample, sequenced in a study of control samples from healthy donors and cancer patients. Assay used: immunoSEQ multiplex PCR; TCRdb lists only in-frame clones, some missing. The table lists some 210,000 clones, about 90% of them singletons, with approximately 2% in the top ten. Input material: blood. The receptors originated from a man aged 25 to 40 in good health. The CDR3 runs from the conserved cysteine through the conserved F or W. A D gene is named only where the DNA matches it firmly. Clone size is not always given. Where it is, it says once, few, many or a class for expanded clones.

v_gene	d_gene	j_gene	abundance	CDR3nt	CDR3aa
TRBV12-3/TRBV12-4	-	TRBJ1-2	-	TGTGCCACGACAAAAATCGCTAACTATGGCTACACCTTC	CATTKIANYGYTF
TRBV24-1	-	TRBJ1-1	-	TGTGCCACCAGTGGAGGGCCCCTGGGCACTGAAGCTTTCTTT	CATSGGPLGTEAFF
TRBV6-4	-	TRBJ1-6	-	TGTGCCAGCAAACAGGATATTAATTCACCCCTCCACTTT	CASKQDINSPLHF
TRBV15	-	TRBJ2-7	-	TGTGCCACCAGCAGTAAAACAGGGTCCGAGCAGTACTTC	CATSSKTGSEQYF
TRBV12-3/TRBV12-4	-	TRBJ1-1	-	TGTGCCAGCACCCCGTGGCGGAACACTGAAGCTTTCTTT	CASTPWRNTEAFF
TRBV10-1	TRBD1	TRBJ2-1	-	TGCGCCAGCAGTGAAACCGGGACAGGGTCTGTCTATGAGCAGTTCTTC	CASSETGTGSVYEQFF
TRBV28	TRBD1	TRBJ2-3	-	TGTGCCAGCAGTTCGTATTGGGGGGGGACAGGGAGCACAGATACGCAGTATTTT	CASSSYWGGTGSTDTQYF
TRBV6-5	-	TRBJ1-6	-	TGTGCCAGCAGTTACGGAGGCCGGCGAAATTCACCCCTCCACTTT	CASSYGGRRNSPLHF
TRBV7-9	-	TRBJ1-6	-	TGTGCCAGCAGCTTGGTGGGGGGCTCTCGTAATTCACCCCTCCACTTT	CASSLVGGSRNSPLHF
TRBV14	TRBD2	TRBJ2-3	-	TGTGCCAGCAGCGGACTCCGCGGGGGGGCCAAGAATACGCAGTATTTT	CASSGLRGGAKNTQYF
TRBV5-6	TRBD2	TRBJ2-3	-	TGTGCCAGCAGCTTGGGACTAGCGGGGGGCCCCAGCACCGATACGCAGTATTTT	CASSLGLAGGPSTDTQYF
TRBV4-2	-	TRBJ2-3	-	TGTGCCAGCAGCCCCCATCAGGACGTATACACAGATACGCAGTATTTT	CASSPHQDVYTDTQYF
TRBV19	-	TRBJ2-3	-	TGTGCCAGTAGTATAGCTCCCCATACGCAGTATTTT	CASSIAPHTQYF
TRBV27	-	TRBJ1-3	-	TGTGCCAGCAGTTTGGGGGGGGCGGGCGGAAACACCATATATTTT	CASSLGGAGGNTIYF
TRBV3-1/TRBV3-2	TRBD1	TRBJ1-1	-	TGTGCCAGCAGCCTGGGACAGAAAAACACTGAAGCTTTCTTT	CASSLGQKNTEAFF
TRBV15	-	TRBJ1-4	-	TGTGCCACCAGCAGAGATGAAAGAAGGGCTGCAACTAATGAAAAACTGTTTTTT	CATSRDERRAATNEKLFF
TRBV5-1	-	TRBJ1-1	-	TGCGCCAGCAGCCTCGGGGAGGGGGGCTCTGAAGCTTTCTTT	CASSLGEGGSEAFF
TRBV2	-	TRBJ1-1	-	TGTGCCAGCAGTGAATCTTTTCAGTCAGTTGGGGCTTTCTTT	CASSESFQSVGAFF
TRBV18	TRBD1	TRBJ2-2	-	TGTGCCAGCTCACCAAGGCGCTGGGACAGGTACTCTCCGAACACCGGGGAGCTGTTTTTT	CASSPRRWDRYSPNTGELFF
TRBV25-1	-	TRBJ1-4	-	TGTGCCAGCTCCGGGACGGCTAATGAAAAACTGTTTTTT	CASSGTANEKLFF
TRBV29-1	TRBD2	TRBJ2-1	-	TGCAGCGTCCGAAGCGGGGGCGGGGGCAATGAGCAGTTCTTC	CSVRSGGGGNEQFF
TRBV5-1	TRBD1	TRBJ1-4	-	TGCGCCAGCAGCTCTGGGGACAGGGATTATGAAAAACTGTTTTTT	CASSSGDRDYEKLFF
TRBV13	-	TRBJ2-7	few	TGTGCCAGCAGCTCGGACAGACACCCCAAGGTCGACGAGCAGTACTTC	CASSSDRHPKVDEQYF
TRBV7-3	-	TRBJ1-1	-	TGTGCCAGCAGCTTAAAAAGGGTTTCCGAGCTGAACACTGAAGCTTTCTTT	CASSLKRVSELNTEAFF
TRBV30	-	TRBJ2-7	once	TGTGCCTGGAGAAGCAATGCAGGGCAAGGCGAGCAGTACTTC	CAWRSNAGQGEQYF
TRBV6-5	-	TRBJ1-3	-	TGTGCCAGCAGTTACTCCGGAAACACCATATATTTT	CASSYSGNTIYF
TRBV11-2	TRBD1	TRBJ2-3	-	TGTGCCAGCAGCCCAAGGACAGGGGGCACAGATACGCAGTATTTT	CASSPRTGGTDTQYF
TRBV3-1/TRBV3-2	-	TRBJ2-7	-	TGTGCCAGCAGCTACAGACCGCAATCCGGGACCAACGAGCAGTACTTC	CASSYRPQSGTNEQYF
TRBV7-2	-	TRBJ2-3	-	TGTGCCAGCACCGGCTTTGTAGAAGATACGCAGTATTTT	CASTGFVEDTQYF
TRBV29-1	-	TRBJ1-1	few	TGCAGCGTTGAGAAGAAGTTGAACACTGAAGCTTTCTTT	CSVEKKLNTEAFF
TRBV29-1	-	TRBJ1-2	once	TGCAGCGTTGATCGTGTGGGATCGGACTATGGCTACACCTTC	CSVDRVGSDYGYTF
TRBV6-6	-	TRBJ2-7	-	TGTGCCACCCTAAGGTGGGGGGAGCAGTACTTC	CATLRWGEQYF
TRBV6-1	-	TRBJ2-3	once	TGTGCCAGCAGTGAATTTCGGGGGAGCACAGATACGCAGTATTTT	CASSEFRGSTDTQYF
TRBV5-1	TRBD2	TRBJ2-3	-	TGCGCCAGCAGCTCGGCGCGGGGGAGAGGCCGGCCCGCAGATACGCAGTATTTT	CASSSARGRGRPADTQYF
TRBV2	-	TRBJ1-2	-	TGTGCCAGCAGCCGGGACTATGGCTACACCTTC	CASSRDYGYTF
TRBV3-1/TRBV3-2	-	TRBJ1-2	-	TGTGCCAGCAGCCAAGAATCGCCCTTGAGTGGCTACACCTTC	CASSQESPLSGYTF
TRBV5-1	-	TRBJ1-3	-	TGCGCCAGCAGCTCTTTCGGGGGGACCTCTGGAAACACCATATATTTT	CASSSFGGTSGNTIYF
TRBV27	-	TRBJ1-4	-	TGTGCCAGCACCAGACTCCGGGACACTGGATTAGCTAATGAAAAACTGTTTTTT	CASTRLRDTGLANEKLFF
TRBV7-2	-	TRBJ2-3	-	TGTGCCAGCAGCCCTCGGACCACAGATACGCAGTATTTT	CASSPRTTDTQYF
TRBV2	TRBD1	TRBJ1-1	-	TGTGCCAGCAGTGAGTACCAGGGGGCCGACACTGAAGCTTTCTTT	CASSEYQGADTEAFF
TRBV27	-	TRBJ2-5	-	TGTGCCAGCAGTTTAGGGGTCAGGGGGGCCGGGACCCAGTACTTC	CASSLGVRGAGTQYF
TRBV9	-	TRBJ2-2	-	TGTGCCAGCAGCGTACGCGGGCCCGACACCGGGGAGCTGTTTTTT	CASSVRGPDTGELFF
TRBV19	-	TRBJ1-2	-	TGTGCCAGTCACGACGTAGGGAGAGGCTACACCTTC	CASHDVGRGYTF
TRBV7-3	TRBD1	TRBJ2-7	-	TGTGCCAGCAGCTTAGCCCAGGGGGTTCAATACGAGCAGTACTTC	CASSLAQGVQYEQYF
TRBV28	-	TRBJ1-6	-	TGTGCCAGCAGCAGGACTACCTATAATTCACCCCTCCACTTT	CASSRTTYNSPLHF
TRBV19	-	TRBJ1-5	-	TGTGCCAGTAGTATTGGGGTAGAGAGGCAGCCCCAGCATTTT	CASSIGVERQPQHF